This T cell receptor (beta chain) is drawn from a study of blood T cells in healthy people across ages. The second PCR ran roughly 7 to 12 cycles with a sample-barcoded 5' primer and J-beta primers. TCRdb passed the 5' RACE reads through MiXCR, listing each CDR3 protein once. The sample lists some 760,000 distinct CDR3 sequences; approximately 25% were seen once. This clonotype turned up a few times. Its antigen is not identified. The CDR3 runs to 14 residues. Germline assignment: CDR1 LGHDT and CDR2 YNNKEL (reference sequence). The ends lost 3 bases at V and 7 bases at J; junction bases unmatched: 4. Whole-study findings and limits: Investigators treated diversity estimates from one million T cells as underestimates.

This same sample was also taken into another study, of T cells of mothers and their children. As that report states: The TCR beta CDR3 read count exceeded 8.5 million for each mother and was several million for each child.

What was sequenced was blood. V and J are TRBV3-1 and TRBJ1-4; 8 bases fit TRBD1. The receptor's source is a boy aged 5 to 17 in good health. DNA for the CDR3: TGTGCCAGCAGCCAGCTGACAGGGGCTGAAAAACTGTTTTTT. It codes for CASSQLTGAEKLFF.